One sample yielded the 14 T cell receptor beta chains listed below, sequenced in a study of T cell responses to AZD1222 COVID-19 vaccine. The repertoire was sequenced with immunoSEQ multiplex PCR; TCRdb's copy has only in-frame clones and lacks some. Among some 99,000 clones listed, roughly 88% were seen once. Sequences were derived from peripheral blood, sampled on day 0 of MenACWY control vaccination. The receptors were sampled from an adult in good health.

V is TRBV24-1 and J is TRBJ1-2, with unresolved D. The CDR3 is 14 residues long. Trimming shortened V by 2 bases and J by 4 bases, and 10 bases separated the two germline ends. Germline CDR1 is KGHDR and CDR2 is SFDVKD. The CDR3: CATSDSLSRYGYTF. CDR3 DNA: TGTGCCACCAGTGATTCCCTCTCCCGCTATGGCTACACCTTC.

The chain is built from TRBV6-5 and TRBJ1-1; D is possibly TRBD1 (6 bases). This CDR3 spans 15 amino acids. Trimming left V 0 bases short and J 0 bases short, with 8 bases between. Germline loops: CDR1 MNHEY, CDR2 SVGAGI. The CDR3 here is CASSYSGGLNTEAFF. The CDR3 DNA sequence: TGTGCCAGCAGTTACTCCGGGGGGCTGAACACTGAAGCTTTCTTT.

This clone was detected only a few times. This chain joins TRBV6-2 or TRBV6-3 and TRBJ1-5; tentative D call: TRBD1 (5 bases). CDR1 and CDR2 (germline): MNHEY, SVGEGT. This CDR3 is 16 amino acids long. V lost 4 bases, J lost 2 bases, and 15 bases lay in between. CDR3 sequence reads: CASSSKLGRGNQPQHF. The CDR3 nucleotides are TGTGCCAGCAGTTCTAAGTTGGGCAGGGGCAATCAGCCCCAGCATTTT.

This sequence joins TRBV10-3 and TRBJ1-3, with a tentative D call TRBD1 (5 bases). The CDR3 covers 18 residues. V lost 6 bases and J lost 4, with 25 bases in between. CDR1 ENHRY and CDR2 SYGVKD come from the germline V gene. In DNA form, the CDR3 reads TGTGCCATCAGCCAATTCCTGAACGGGGCGGCGGGGGGAAACACCATATATTTT. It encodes CAISQFLNGAAGGNTIYF.

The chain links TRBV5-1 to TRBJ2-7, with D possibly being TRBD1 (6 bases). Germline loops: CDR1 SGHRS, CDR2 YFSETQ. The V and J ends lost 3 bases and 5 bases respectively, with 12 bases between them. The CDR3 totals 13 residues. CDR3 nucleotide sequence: TGCGCCAGCAGCTGGCAGGGGCCGGACGAGCAGTACTTC. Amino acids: CASSWQGPDEQYF.

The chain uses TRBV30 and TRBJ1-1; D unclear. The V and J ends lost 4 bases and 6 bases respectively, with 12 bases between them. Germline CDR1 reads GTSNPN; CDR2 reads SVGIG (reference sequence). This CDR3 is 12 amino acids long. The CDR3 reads CAWNGTPSEAFF. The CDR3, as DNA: TGTGCCTGGAATGGCACCCCGTCTGAAGCTTTCTTT. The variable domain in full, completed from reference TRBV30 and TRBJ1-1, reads SQTIHQWPATLVQPVGSPLSLECTVEGTSNPNLYWYRQAAGRGLQLLFYSVGIGQISSEVPQNLSASRPQDRQFILSSKKLLLSDSGFYLCAWNGTPSEAFFGQGTRLTVV.

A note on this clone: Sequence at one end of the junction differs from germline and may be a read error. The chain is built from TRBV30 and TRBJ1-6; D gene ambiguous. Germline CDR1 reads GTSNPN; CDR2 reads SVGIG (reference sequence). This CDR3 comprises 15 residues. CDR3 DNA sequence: TGTGCCTGGAGTTGGCCCCTTTCCTACAATTCACCCCTCCACTTT. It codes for CAWSWPLSYNSPLHF.

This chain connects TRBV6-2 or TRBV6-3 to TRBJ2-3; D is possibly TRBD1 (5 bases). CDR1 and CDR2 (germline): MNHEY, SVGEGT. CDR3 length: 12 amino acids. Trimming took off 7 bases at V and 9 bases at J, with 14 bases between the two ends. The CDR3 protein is CASNPTKGTQYF. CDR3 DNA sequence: TGTGCCAGCAACCCTACGAAGGGGACGCAGTATTTT.

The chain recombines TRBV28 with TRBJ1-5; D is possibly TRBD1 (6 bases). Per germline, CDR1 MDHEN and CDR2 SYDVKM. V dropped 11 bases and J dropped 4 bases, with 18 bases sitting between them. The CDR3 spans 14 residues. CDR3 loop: CAVRRGGENQPQHF. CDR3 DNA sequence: TGTGCCGTCCGACGGGGGGGCGAGAATCAGCCCCAGCATTTT. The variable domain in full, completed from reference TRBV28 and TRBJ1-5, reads DVKVTQSSRYLVKRTGEKVFLECVQDMDHENMFWYRQDPGLGLRLIYFSYDVKMKEKGDIPEGYSVSREKKERFSLILESASTNQTSMYLCAVRRGGENQPQHFGDGTRLSIL.

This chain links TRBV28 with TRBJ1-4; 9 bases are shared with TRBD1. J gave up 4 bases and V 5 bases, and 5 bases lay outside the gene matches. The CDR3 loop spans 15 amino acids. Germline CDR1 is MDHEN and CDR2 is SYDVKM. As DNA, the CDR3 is TGTGCCAGCAGTACACAGGGGGCCGGTAATGAAAAACTGTTTTTT. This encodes CASSTQGAGNEKLFF.

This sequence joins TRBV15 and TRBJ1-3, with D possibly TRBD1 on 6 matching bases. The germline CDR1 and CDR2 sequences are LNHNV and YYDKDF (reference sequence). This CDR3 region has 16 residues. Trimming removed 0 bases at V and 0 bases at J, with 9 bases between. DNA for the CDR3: TGTGCCACCAGCAGAGATCAGGGGAGCTCTGGAAACACCATATATTTT. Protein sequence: CATSRDQGSSGNTIYF. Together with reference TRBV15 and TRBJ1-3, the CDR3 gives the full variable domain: DAMVIQNPRYQVTQFGKPVTLSCSQTLNHNVMYWYQQKSSQAPKLLFHYYDKDFNNEADTPDNFQSRRPNTSFCFLDIRSPGLGDTAMYLCATSRDQGSSGNTIYFGEGSWLTVV.

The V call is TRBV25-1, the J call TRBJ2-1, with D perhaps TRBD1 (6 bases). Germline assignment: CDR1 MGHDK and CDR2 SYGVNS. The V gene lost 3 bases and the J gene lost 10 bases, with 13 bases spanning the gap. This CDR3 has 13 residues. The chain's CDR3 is CASSEAGTREQFF. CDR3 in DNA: TGTGCCAGCAGTGAGGCCGGGACAAGAGAGCAGTTCTTC. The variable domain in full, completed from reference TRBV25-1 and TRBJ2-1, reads EADIYQTPRYLVIGTGKKITLECSQTMGHDKMYWYQQDPGMELHLIHYSYGVNSTEKGDLSSESTVSRIRTEHFPLTLESARPSHTSQYLCASSEAGTREQFFGPGTRLTVL.

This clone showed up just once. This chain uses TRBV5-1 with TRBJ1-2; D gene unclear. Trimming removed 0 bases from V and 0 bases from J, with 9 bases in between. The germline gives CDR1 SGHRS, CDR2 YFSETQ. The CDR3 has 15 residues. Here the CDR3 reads CASSLGVQTNYGYTF. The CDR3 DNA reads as TGCGCCAGCAGCTTGGGCGTACAAACTAACTATGGCTACACCTTC.

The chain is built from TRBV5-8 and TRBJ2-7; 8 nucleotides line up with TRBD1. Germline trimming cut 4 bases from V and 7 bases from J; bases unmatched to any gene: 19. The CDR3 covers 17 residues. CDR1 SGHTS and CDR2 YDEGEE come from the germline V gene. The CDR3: CASSGTIGQGILGEQYF. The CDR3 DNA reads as TGTGCCAGCAGCGGAACCATTGGACAGGGTATCCTTGGGGAGCAGTACTTC.